This T cell receptor (beta chain) was captured by sequencing in a study of response to subunit inactivated influenza vaccine. Trimming took 3 bases from V and 8 from J, leaving 11 bases between them. Germline-derived CDR1 and CDR2 are DFQATT and SNEGSKA (reference sequence). This CDR3 has 12 amino acids. Each CDR3 protein is one row after TCRdb ran MiXCR on the RT-PCR reads. The table records 500,000 to 700,000 distinct CDR3 sequences, around a quarter of them present only once. In addition, the sample was reused for a study of T cells expressing NK-cell markers. That work adds: TCR beta cDNA was generated via 5'RACE template switching incorporating UMIs.

The receptor was derived from a middle-aged man who received an inactivated influenza vaccine. Sample: CD4+ T cells sorted from PBMCs, taken approximately 12 days after vaccination. This chain connects TRBV20-1 to TRBJ2-1; D not certain. CDR3 protein: CSASRPSYEQFF. CDR3 nucleotide sequence: TGCAGTGCTAGCCGTCCTTCATATGAGCAGTTCTTC.